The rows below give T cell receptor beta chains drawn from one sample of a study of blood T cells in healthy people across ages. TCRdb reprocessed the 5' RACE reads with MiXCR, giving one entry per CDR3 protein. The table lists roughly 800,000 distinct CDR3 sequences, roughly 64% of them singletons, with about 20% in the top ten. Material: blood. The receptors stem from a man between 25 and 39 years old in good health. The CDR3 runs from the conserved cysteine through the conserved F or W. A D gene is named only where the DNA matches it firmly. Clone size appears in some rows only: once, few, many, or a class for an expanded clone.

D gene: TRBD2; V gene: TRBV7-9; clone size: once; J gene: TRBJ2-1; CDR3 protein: CASSFPPTSGISHEKFF; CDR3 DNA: TGTGCCAGCAGCTTTCCGCCGACTAGCGGGATCAGTCATGAGAAGTTCTTC
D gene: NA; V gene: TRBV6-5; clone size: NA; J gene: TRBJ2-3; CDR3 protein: CASSYREYETDTQYF; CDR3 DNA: TGTGCCAGCAGTTACAGGGAGTATGAAACAGATACGCAGTATTTT
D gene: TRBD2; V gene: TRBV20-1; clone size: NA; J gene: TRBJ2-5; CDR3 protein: CSARMTSGSRETQYF; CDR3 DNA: TGCAGTGCTAGAATGACTAGCGGGAGTCGAGAGACCCAGTACTTC
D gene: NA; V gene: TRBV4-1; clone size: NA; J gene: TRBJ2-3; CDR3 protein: CASSQRRQVVSPDTQYF; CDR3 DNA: TGCGCCAGCAGCCAGCGCCGACAGGTGGTCTCTCCAGATACGCAGTATTTT
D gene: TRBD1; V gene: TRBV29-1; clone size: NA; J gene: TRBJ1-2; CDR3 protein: CSVAVDRAGGYTF; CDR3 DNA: TGCAGCGTTGCGGTGGACAGGGCAGGAGGCTACACCTTC
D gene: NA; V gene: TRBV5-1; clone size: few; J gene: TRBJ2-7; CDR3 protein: CASSLSRGTVDEQYF; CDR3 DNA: TGCGCCAGCAGCTTGAGCCGGGGAACAGTGGACGAGCAGTACTTC
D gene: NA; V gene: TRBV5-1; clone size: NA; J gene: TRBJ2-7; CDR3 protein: CASSSLQGNIDEQYF; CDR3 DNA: TGCGCCAGCAGCTCACTACAGGGTAACATTGACGAGCAGTACTTC
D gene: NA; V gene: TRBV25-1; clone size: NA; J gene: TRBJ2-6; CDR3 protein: CASSPHQISGANVLTF; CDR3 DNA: TGTGCCAGCAGTCCACATCAAATCTCTGGGGCCAACGTCCTGACTTTC
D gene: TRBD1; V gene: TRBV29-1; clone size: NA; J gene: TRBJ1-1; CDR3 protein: CSVRDRPLLNTEAFF; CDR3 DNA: TGCAGCGTCAGGGACAGGCCCCTACTGAACACTGAAGCTTTCTTT
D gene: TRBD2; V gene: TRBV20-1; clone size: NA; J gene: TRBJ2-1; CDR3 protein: CSAQLAGAIDEQFF; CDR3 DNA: TGCAGTGCTCAACTAGCGGGGGCGATCGATGAGCAGTTCTTC
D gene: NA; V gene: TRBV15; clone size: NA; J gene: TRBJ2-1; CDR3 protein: CATSRDTYNEQFF; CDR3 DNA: TGTGCCACCAGCAGAGATACCTACAATGAGCAGTTCTTC
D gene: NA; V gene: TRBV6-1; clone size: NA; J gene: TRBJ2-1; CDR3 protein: CAGSEAGWTVDNEQFF; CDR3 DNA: TGTGCCGGCAGTGAAGCCGGGTGGACCGTCGACAATGAGCAGTTCTTC
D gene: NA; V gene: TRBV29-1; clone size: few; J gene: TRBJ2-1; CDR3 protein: CSVVGIYFSEQFF; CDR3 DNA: TGCAGCGTTGTGGGGATTTACTTCAGTGAGCAGTTCTTC
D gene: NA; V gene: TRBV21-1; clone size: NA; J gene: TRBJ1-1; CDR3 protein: CASSLGQMNTEAFF; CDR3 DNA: TGTGCCAGCAGCCTGGGGCAGATGAACACTGAAGCTTTCTTT
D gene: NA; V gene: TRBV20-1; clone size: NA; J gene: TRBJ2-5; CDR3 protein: CSATGWAPQQETQYF; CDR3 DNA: TGCAGTGCTACGGGGTGGGCCCCTCAACAAGAGACCCAGTACTTC
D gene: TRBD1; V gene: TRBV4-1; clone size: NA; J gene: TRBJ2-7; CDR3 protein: CASSQDAPGTGSSYEQYF; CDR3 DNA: TGCGCCAGCAGCCAAGACGCGCCCGGGACAGGGAGCTCCTACGAGCAGTACTTC
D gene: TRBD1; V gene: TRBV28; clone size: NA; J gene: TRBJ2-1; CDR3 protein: CASTDRDGYNEQFF; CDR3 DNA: TGTGCCAGCACCGACAGGGATGGATACAATGAGCAGTTCTTC
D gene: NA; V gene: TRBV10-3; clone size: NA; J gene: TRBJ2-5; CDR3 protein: CAISEPGGEKTQYF; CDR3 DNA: TGTGCCATCAGTGAGCCAGGAGGGGAGAAGACCCAGTACTTC
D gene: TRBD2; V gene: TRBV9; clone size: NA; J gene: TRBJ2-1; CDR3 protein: CASTLGLAGINEQFF; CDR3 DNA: TGTGCCAGCACCCTGGGACTAGCGGGGATCAATGAGCAGTTCTTC
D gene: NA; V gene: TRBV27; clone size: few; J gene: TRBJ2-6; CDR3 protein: CASSLSLSGANVLTF; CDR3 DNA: TGTGCCAGCAGTTTATCCCTCTCTGGGGCCAACGTCCTGACTTTC
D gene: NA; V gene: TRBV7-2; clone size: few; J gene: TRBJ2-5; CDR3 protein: CASSLQRQETQYF; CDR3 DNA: TGTGCCAGCAGTTTACAGAGACAAGAGACCCAGTACTTC
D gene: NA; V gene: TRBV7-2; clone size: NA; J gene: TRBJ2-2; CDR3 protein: CASTQLLGRGSNTGELFF; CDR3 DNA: TGTGCCAGCACCCAACTGCTGGGCAGGGGCTCGAACACCGGGGAGCTGTTTTTT
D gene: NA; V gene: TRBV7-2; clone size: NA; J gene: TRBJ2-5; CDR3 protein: CASSLVGGGGQETQYF; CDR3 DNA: TGTGCCAGCAGCTTAGTAGGGGGTGGCGGACAAGAGACCCAGTACTTC
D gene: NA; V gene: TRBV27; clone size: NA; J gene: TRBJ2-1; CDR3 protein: CASSLNRVDNEQFF; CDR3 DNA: TGTGCCAGCAGTTTAAACAGGGTGGACAATGAGCAGTTCTTC
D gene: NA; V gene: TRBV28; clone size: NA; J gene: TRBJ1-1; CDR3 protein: CASSQLKNTEAFF; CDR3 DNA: TGTGCCAGCAGTCAACTCAAGAACACTGAAGCTTTCTTT